The entry below describes one T cell receptor (beta chain). Antigen: not known. This entry belongs to a study of cytomegalovirus exposure and HLA in healthy donors. The wider study: From some 180 million T cells, an earlier analysis saw approximately 110 million unique TCR beta sequences. Findings and caveats of the study: Reported performance of the classifier showed diagnosis of cytomegalovirus status with high specificity and sensitivity. Testing in vitro showed a few CMV-associated chains specific for CMV antigens.

The PCR had 60 Vbeta and 13 Jbeta primers. Assay: immunoSEQ multiplex PCR; the TCRdb copy retains only in-frame clones and omits some. Its table records 65,000 to 90,000 clones. This clonotype was obtained from a man in his forties in good health and CMV-seronegative. Sequencing was carried out using PBMCs.

The CDR3 bases are TGTGCCAGCAGTTTGCCTCGAGCTAACTATGGCTACACCTTC. This sequence encodes CASSLPRANYGYTF. The chain joins TRBV28 to TRBJ1-2, with D uncertain. The V end was cut by 3 bases, the J end by 0 bases, with 8 bases between. This CDR3 is built from 14 residues. Germline V lookup: CDR1 MDHEN, CDR2 SYDVKM.